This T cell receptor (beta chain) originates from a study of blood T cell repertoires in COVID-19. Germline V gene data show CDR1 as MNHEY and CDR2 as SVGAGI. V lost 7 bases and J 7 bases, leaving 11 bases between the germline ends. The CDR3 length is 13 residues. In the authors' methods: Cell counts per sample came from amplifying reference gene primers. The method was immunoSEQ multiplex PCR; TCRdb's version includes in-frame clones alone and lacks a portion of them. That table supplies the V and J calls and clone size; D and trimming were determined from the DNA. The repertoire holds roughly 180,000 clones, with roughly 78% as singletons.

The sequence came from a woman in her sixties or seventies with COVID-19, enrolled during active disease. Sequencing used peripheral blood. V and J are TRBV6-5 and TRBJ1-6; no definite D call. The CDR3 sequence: CASIEHSNSPLHF. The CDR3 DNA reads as TGTGCCAGCATAGAGCACTCAAATTCACCCCTCCACTTT.